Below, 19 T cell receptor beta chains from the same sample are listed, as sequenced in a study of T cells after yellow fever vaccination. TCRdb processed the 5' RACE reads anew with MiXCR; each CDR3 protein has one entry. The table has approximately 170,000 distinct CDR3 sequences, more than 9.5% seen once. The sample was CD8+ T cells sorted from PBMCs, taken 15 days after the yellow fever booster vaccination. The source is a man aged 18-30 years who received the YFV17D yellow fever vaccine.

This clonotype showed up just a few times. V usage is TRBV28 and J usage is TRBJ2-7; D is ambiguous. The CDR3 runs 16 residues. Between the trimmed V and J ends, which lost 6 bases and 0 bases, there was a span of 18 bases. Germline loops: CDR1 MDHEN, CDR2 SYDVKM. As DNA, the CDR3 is TGTGCCAGCAGCCCCGGTAGCACGGTATTCTCCTACGAGCAGTACGTC. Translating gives CASSPGSTVFSYEQYV.

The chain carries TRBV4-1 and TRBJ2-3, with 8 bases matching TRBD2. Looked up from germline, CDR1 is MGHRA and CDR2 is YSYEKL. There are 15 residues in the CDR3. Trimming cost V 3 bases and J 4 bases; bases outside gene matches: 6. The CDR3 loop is CASSHTRLASDTQYF. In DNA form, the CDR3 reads TGCGCCAGCAGCCACACCAGACTAGCGTCAGATACGCAGTATTTT.

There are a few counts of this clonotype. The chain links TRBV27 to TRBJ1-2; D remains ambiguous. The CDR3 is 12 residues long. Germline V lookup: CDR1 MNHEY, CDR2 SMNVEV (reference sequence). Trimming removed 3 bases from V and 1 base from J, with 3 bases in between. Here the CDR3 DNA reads TGTGCCAGCAGTTTTGGTAACTATGGCTACACCTTC. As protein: CASSFGNYGYTF.

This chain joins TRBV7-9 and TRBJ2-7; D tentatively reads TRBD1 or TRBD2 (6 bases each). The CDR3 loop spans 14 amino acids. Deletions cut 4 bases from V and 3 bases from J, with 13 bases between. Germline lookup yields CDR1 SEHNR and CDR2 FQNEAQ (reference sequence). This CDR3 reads CASSSQGTFYEQYF. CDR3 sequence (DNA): TGTGCCAGCAGCTCCCAGGGGACTTTCTACGAGCAGTACTTC.

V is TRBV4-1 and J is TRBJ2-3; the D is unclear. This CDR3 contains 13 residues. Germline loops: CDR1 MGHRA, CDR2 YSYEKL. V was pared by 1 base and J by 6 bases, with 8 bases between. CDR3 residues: CASSQVGSDTQYF. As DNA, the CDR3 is TGCGCCAGCAGCCAAGTGGGGTCCGATACGCAGTATTTT.

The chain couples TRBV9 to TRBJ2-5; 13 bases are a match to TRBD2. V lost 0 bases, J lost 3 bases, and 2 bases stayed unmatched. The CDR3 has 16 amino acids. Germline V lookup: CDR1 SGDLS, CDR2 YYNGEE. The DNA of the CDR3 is TGTGCCAGCAGCGTAGTAACTAGCGGGGGGGAAGAGACCCAGTACTTC. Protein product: CASSVVTSGGEETQYF.

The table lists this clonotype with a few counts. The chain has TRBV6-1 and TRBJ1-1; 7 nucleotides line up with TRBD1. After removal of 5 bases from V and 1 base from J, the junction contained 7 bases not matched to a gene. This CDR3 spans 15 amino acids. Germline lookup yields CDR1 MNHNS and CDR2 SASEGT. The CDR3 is CASSRRQGGNTEAFF. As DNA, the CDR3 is TGTGCCAGCAGTCGGAGACAGGGTGGGAACACTGAAGCTTTCTTT.

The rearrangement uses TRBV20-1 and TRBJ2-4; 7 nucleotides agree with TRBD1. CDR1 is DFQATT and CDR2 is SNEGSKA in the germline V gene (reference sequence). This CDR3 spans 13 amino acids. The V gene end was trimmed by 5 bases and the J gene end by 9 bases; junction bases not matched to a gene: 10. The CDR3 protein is CSAHLGTASIQYF. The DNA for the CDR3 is TGCAGTGCTCACCTCGGGACAGCCAGCATTCAGTACTTC.

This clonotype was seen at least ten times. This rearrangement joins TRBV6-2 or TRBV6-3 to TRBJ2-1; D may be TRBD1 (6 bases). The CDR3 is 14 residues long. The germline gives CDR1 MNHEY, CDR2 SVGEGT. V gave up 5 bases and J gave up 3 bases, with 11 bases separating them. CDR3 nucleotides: TGTGCCAGCAGTGCGGAAGGGGGCTACAATGAGCAGTTCTTC. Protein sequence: CASSAEGGYNEQFF.

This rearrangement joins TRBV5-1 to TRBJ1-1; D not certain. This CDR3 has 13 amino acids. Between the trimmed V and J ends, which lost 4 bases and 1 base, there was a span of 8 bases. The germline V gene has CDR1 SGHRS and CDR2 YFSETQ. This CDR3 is CASSTQENTEAFF. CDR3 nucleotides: TGCGCCAGCAGCACTCAGGAGAACACTGAAGCTTTCTTT.

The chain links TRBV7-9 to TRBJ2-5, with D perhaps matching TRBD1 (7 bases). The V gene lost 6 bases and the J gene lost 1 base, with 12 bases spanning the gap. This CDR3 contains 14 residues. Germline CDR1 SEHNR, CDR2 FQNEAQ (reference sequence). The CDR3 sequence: CASRMEGAQETQYF. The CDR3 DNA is TGTGCCAGCAGAATGGAGGGGGCCCAAGAGACCCAGTACTTC.

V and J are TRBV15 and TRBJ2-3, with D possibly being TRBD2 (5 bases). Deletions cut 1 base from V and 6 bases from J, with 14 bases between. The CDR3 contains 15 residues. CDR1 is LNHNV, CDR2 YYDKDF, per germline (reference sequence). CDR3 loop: CATSRVEGFPDTQYF. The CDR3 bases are TGTGCCACCAGCAGAGTAGAGGGTTTCCCGGATACGCAGTATTTT.

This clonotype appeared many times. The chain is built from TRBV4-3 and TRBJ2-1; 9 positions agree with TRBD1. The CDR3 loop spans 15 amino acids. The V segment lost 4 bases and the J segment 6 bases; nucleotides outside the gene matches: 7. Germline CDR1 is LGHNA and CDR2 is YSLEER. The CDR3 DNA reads TGCGCCAGCAGCCGAGGGACAGGGTTAGGCAATGAGCAGTTCTTC. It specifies CASSRGTGLGNEQFF.

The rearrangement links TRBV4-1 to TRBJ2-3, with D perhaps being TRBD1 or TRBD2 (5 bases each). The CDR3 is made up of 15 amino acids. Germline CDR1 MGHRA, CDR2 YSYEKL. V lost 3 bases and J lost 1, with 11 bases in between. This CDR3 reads CASSHRDVGTDTQYF. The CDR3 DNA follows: TGCGCCAGCAGCCACAGGGACGTAGGCACAGATACGCAGTATTTT.

CDR3 in amino acids: CASSFAQGVYEQYF. CDR3 sequence (DNA): TGTGCCAGCAGTTTCGCACAGGGCGTCTACGAGCAGTACTTC. The chain couples TRBV12-3 or TRBV12-4 to TRBJ2-7, with D tentatively TRBD1 (6 bases). The V end lost 3 bases, the J end lost 3 bases, and 12 bases lay between the germline ends. The CDR3 extends over 14 amino acids.

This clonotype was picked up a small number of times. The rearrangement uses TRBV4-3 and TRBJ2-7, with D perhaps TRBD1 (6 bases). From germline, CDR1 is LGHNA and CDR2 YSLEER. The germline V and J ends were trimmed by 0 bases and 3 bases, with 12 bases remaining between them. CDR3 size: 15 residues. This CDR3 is CASSQDTGQSYEQYF. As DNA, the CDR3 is TGCGCCAGCAGCCAAGACACCGGACAGAGCTACGAGCAGTACTTC.

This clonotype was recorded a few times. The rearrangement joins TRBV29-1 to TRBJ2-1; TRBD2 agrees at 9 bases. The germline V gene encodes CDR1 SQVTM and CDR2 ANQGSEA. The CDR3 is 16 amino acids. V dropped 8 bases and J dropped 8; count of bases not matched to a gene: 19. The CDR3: CSTDAGTSYEGDEQFF. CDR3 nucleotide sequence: TGCAGCACCGATGCCGGGACTAGCTACGAGGGCGATGAGCAGTTCTTC.

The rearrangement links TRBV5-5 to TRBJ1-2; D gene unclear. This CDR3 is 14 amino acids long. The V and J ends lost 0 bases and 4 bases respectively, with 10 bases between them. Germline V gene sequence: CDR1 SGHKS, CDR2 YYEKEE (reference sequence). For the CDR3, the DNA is TGTGCCAGCAGCTTGGGTAGCAGTCCCTATGGCTACACCTTC. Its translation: CASSLGSSPYGYTF. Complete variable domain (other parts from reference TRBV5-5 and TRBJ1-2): DAGVTQSPTHLIKTRGQQVTLRCSPISGHKSVSWYQQVLGQGPQFIFQYYEKEERGRGNFPDRFSARQFPNYSSELNVNALLLGDSALYLCASSLGSSPYGYTFGSGTRLTVV.

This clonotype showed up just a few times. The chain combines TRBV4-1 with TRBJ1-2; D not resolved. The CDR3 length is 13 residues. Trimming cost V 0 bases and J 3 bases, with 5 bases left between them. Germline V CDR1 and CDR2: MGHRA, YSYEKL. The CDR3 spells CASSQERYYGYTF. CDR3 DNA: TGCGCCAGCAGCCAAGAGCGCTACTATGGCTACACCTTC.